This T cell receptor beta chain was retrieved from a study of immune evolution from preneoplasia to lung adenocarcinoma. Each case's diagnosis was confirmed by two pathologists on H&E. This clone was observed once. The data were produced by immunoSEQ multiplex PCR, yet TCRdb's version contains in-frame clones alone and is incomplete. Here the sample spans about 3,000 clones, 83% being singletons. The sequence derives from a person aged 70 to 85 with lung adenocarcinoma. The sequenced sample was FFPE adjacent normal lung tissue.

The CDR3 loop is CASGTGQGPYEQYF. In DNA, the CDR3 is TGTGCTAGTGGTACTGGACAGGGACCCTACGAGCAGTACTTC. This rearrangement joins TRBV12-5 to TRBJ2-7; 8 bases are a match to TRBD1. Germline V gene data show CDR1 as LGHNT and CDR2 as FRNRAP. CDR3 size: 14 residues. Germline trimming cut 5 bases from V and 2 bases from J; bases unmatched to any gene: 5.